These 20 T cell receptor beta chains were sequenced from one sample in a study of long-term antiretroviral therapy in people with HIV (dated by TCRdb to between 2021 and 2024). Sequencing of the TRB variable region was done with the immunoSEQ hsTCRB v3.0 assay at survey level resolution. As stored in TCRdb, this immuneACCESS dataset retains in-frame rearrangements with V and J assigned. A fraction of the clones does not appear; measured against another copy, unresolved V genes explain less than half of the discrepancy, and the remainder lacks a known reason. For this sample there are about 16,000 clones; about four fifths appear just once. Jointly, the top ten make up approximately 16% of the sample. The sequencing here drew on unsorted PBMCs, taken around 2.5 years before starting antiretroviral therapy. These receptors all come from a woman in her forties or fifties with HIV.

The genes are TRBV18 and TRBJ2-3, with 11 bases matching TRBD2. J gave up 2 bases and V 6 bases, and 10 bases lay outside the gene matches. Germline V gene data show CDR1 as KGHSH and CDR2 as LQKENI. This CDR3 region has 17 residues. CDR3 residues: CASSSRTSGRFTDTQYF. The CDR3, as DNA: TGTGCCAGCTCCTCTAGGACTAGCGGGCGCTTCACAGATACGCAGTATTTT.

The V and J genes are TRBV29-1 and TRBJ1-1; a possible D gene is TRBD1 (5 bases). There are 11 residues in the CDR3. V was shortened by 3 bases and J by 10 bases, with 12 bases between the two germline ends. Germline V lookup: CDR1 SQVTM, CDR2 ANQGSEA. The CDR3 coding sequence is TGCAGCGTTGACAGGGACGAGGGAGCTTTCTTT. Its protein is CSVDRDEGAFF.

The gene calls are TRBV4-2 and TRBJ1-2; unclear D gene. CDR3 length equals 17 residues. Trimming removed 2 bases at V and 4 bases at J, with 20 bases between. Germline V CDR1 and CDR2: LGHNA, YNFKEQ. In DNA, the CDR3 is TGTGCCAGCAGCCAATTCTCAGCGGGCGCGGGCCTCTATGGCTACACCTTC. As protein: CASSQFSAGAGLYGYTF.

This CDR3 reads CASSLVSIPSSYNSPLHF. The CDR3 DNA reads as TGTGCCAGCAGCTTAGTCAGTATACCTAGCTCCTATAATTCACCCCTCCACTTT. The rearrangement links TRBV7-2 to TRBJ1-6; D call uncertain. CDR1 is SGHTA and CDR2 is FQGNSA in the germline V gene. The CDR3 is 18 residues long. V lost 1 base, J lost 0 bases, and 13 bases lay in between.

The rearrangement uses TRBV7-8 and TRBJ2-1; 8 bases line up with TRBD2. Germline loops: CDR1 SGHVS, CDR2 FQNEAQ. This CDR3 has 14 amino acids. J lost 4 bases, V lost 3 bases, and 2 bases had no gene match. CDR3 amino acids: CASSFRGGYNEQFF. Written as DNA, the CDR3 is TGTGCCAGCAGCTTTCGCGGGGGGTACAATGAGCAGTTCTTC.

In this sample, this clone turned up a few times. This sequence joins TRBV7-8 and TRBJ1-2; D ambiguous. Deletions cut 3 bases from V and 8 bases from J, with 13 bases between. Germline V gene data show CDR1 as SGHVS and CDR2 as FQNEAQ. The CDR3 loop spans 13 amino acids. Here the CDR3 reads CASSFADGSGYTF. The CDR3 bases are TGTGCCAGCAGCTTCGCAGACGGTAGCGGCTACACCTTC.

Only one count was recorded for this clone. The V gene is TRBV7-9, the J gene TRBJ1-3; D possibly corresponds to TRBD1 (6 bases). The CDR3 extends over 14 amino acids. Germline V gives CDR1 SEHNR, CDR2 FQNEAQ (reference sequence). Trimming pared 5 bases from V and 4 bases from J, leaving 12 bases between. The CDR3 nucleotides read TGTGCCAGCAGCCCTGAAGGGGGAGGAAACACCATATATTTT. This gives the protein CASSPEGGGNTIYF. The variable domain in full, completed from reference TRBV7-9 and TRBJ1-3, reads DTGVSQNPRHKITKRGQNVTFRCDPISEHNRLYWYRQTLGQGPEFLTYFQNEAQLEKSRLLSDRFSAERPKGSFSTLEIQRTEQGDSAMYLCASSPEGGGNTIYFGEGSWLTVV.

In DNA, the CDR3 is TGTGCCAGCAGCTCCGAACAGGGCCTCCTTTTACAAGAAGCTTTCTTT. Amino acids: CASSSEQGLLLQEAFF. The chain has TRBV5-8 and TRBJ1-1; a weak D match, TRBD1 (6 bases). This CDR3 contains 16 residues. Germline V lookup: CDR1 SGHTS, CDR2 YDEGEE. Trimming removed 3 bases at V and 8 bases at J, with 23 bases between.

This chain connects TRBV6-1 to TRBJ1-2; D perhaps matches TRBD1 (5 bases). V dropped 3 bases and J dropped 0 bases, with 11 bases sitting between them. In germline, CDR1 is MNHNS, CDR2 SASEGT. The CDR3 consists of 15 residues. The CDR3 bases are TGTGCCAGCAGTGATATCGTGACAGCTAACTATGGCTACACCTTC. Its translation is CASSDIVTANYGYTF.

The chain carries TRBV5-5 and TRBJ2-5; no firm D call. Germline-derived CDR1 and CDR2 are SGHKS and YYEKEE (reference sequence). The CDR3 totals 12 residues. The ends were cut back, 0 bases at V and 2 bases at J, with 2 bases in the middle. CDR3 coding DNA: TGTGCCAGCAGCTTGGTTCAAGAGACCCAGTACTTC. Translation gives CASSLVQETQYF.

The chain has TRBV30 and TRBJ1-6; maybe TRBD1 (5 bases). Trimming took 1 base from V and 14 from J, leaving 15 bases between them. The V gene's germline CDR1 is GTSNPN and CDR2 SVGIG (reference sequence). The CDR3 has 13 residues. The CDR3 nucleotides read TGTGCCTGGAGTGCCTCGAGTACAGGCTCCCTCCACTTT. Encoded protein: CAWSASSTGSLHF.

The chain joins TRBV18 to TRBJ2-3, with a weak D call TRBD2 (5 bases). Deletions cut 6 bases from V and 8 bases from J, with 9 bases between. This CDR3 has 11 residues. Germline V gene data show CDR1 as KGHSH and CDR2 as LQKENI. The CDR3 spells CASSFEGTQYF. CDR3 bases: TGTGCCAGCTCCTTCGAGGGTACGCAGTATTTT.

The chain is built from TRBV6-5 and TRBJ2-2, with a possible D match to TRBD1 (5 bases). CDR1 is MNHEY and CDR2 is SVGAGI in the germline V gene. This CDR3 is 15 amino acids long. V was trimmed by 7 bases and J by 1 base, leaving 13 bases between them. The CDR3 here is CASKGYRGNTGELFF. DNA of the CDR3: TGTGCCAGCAAGGGATATAGGGGGAACACCGGGGAGCTGTTTTTT.

This clone has just a few counts. V usage is TRBV6-5 and J usage is TRBJ2-7; 8 bases fit TRBD2. Germline V gives CDR1 MNHEY, CDR2 SVGAGI. V dropped 5 bases and J dropped 1; count of bases not matched to a gene: 7. The CDR3 length is 15 residues. The CDR3 loop reads CASSRQRGSSYEQYF. Written as DNA, the CDR3 is TGTGCCAGCAGTCGCCAGCGGGGGAGTTCCTACGAGCAGTACTTC.

By share of the sample, this clone is large. This chain connects TRBV19 to TRBJ1-4; TRBD1 matches 7 bases. V shed 3 bases and J 8 bases; nucleotides not matched to a gene: 9. The CDR3 extends over 15 amino acids. Germline V lookup: CDR1 LNHDA, CDR2 SQIVND (reference sequence). The CDR3 DNA follows: TGTGCCAGTAGTATCCGGGACAGTCGTGGCGAAAAACTGTTTTTT. This gives the protein CASSIRDSRGEKLFF.

This sequence joins TRBV18 and TRBJ1-4, with D possibly matching TRBD1 (5 bases). V lost 3 bases and J 5 bases, leaving 13 bases between the germline ends. The CDR3 has 15 amino acids. The germline CDR1 and CDR2 sequences are KGHSH and LQKENI. Here the CDR3 reads CASSPQGRANEKLFF. For the CDR3, the DNA is TGTGCCAGCTCACCTCAGGGAAGAGCAAATGAAAAACTGTTTTTT.

This clone was detected a few times. This chain joins TRBV13 and TRBJ2-1; TRBD1 agrees at 9 bases. The CDR3 runs to 13 residues. The germline CDR1 and CDR2 sequences are PRHDT and FYEKMQ (reference sequence). The V gene end was trimmed by 5 bases and the J gene end by 10 bases; junction bases not matched to a gene: 6. The CDR3, as DNA: TGTGCCAGCAGCCTACCGGGGACAGGGGAGCAGTTCTTC. Translated, it gives CASSLPGTGEQFF.

The J gene is TRBJ1-6, the V gene TRBV12-5, with D possibly matching TRBD1 (5 bases). The CDR3 extends over 15 amino acids. V lost 5 bases and J 7 bases, leaving 15 bases between the germline ends. CDR1 is LGHNT and CDR2 is FRNRAP in the germline V gene. CDR3 sequence: CASGPGGAGNSPLHF. Written as DNA, the CDR3 is TGTGCTAGTGGTCCCGGGGGAGCCGGGAATTCACCCCTCCACTTT.

V and J are TRBV6-6 and TRBJ1-6; D perhaps matches TRBD1 (6 bases). This CDR3 region has 13 residues. Trimming removed 10 bases at V and 7 bases at J, with 14 bases between. Germline V gene sequence: CDR1 MNHNY, CDR2 SVGAGI (reference sequence). The CDR3 sequence: CATKGQRNSPLHF. The CDR3 DNA follows: TGTGCCACCAAAGGACAGAGGAATTCACCCCTCCACTTT.

The V call is TRBV11-2, the J call TRBJ1-5, with 7 bases lining up with TRBD1. The CDR3 contains 16 residues. J lost 6 bases, V lost 5 bases, and 13 bases had no gene match. CDR1 SGHAT and CDR2 FQNNGV come from the germline V gene. In DNA, the CDR3 is TGTGCCAGCAGCGATACCCGACAGGGTTCGAGTCAGCCCCAGCATTTT. This gives the protein CASSDTRQGSSQPQHF.